This T cell receptor (beta chain) was sequenced for a study of cytomegalovirus exposure and HLA in healthy donors. The repertoire was sequenced with immunoSEQ multiplex PCR; TCRdb's copy has only in-frame clones and lacks some. This sample has 30,000 to 40,000 clones, with roughly 91% found just once. V shed 2 bases and J 12 bases; nucleotides not matched to a gene: 8. The length of the CDR3 is 14 residues. The V gene's germline CDR1 is LNHDA and CDR2 SQIVND (reference sequence). The specimen sequenced was PBMCs. The chain links TRBV19 to TRBJ2-1; TRBD2 matches 9 bases. This sequence was found in a man aged 18 to 35 in good health and CMV-seronegative. The CDR3 region has the DNA TGTGCCAGTAGTATACAGCGGGGGGCCAATCTGCAGTTCTTC. Translating gives CASSIQRGANLQFF.